These T cell receptor beta chains were read from a single sample in a study of vaccination effects on CD4 cells after COVID-19. Here immunoSEQ multiplex PCR was the method, and the copy in TCRdb shows in-frame clones only, minus some. Seen here are around 26,000 clones, approximately 78% observed once, and the top ten hold around 15%. No antigen has been identified for these receptors. The specimen comprised CD4+ T cells from PBMCs cultured with HCoV-NL63 spike peptides, sampled before COVID-19 vaccination. The source is a human donor who had a prior SARS-CoV-2 infection. CDR3s include the opening cysteine and the closing phenylalanine or tryptophan. Fields, in order: D gene, V gene, clone size, J gene, CDR3 protein, CDR3 DNA. D genes are given only for firm matches. The size field is filled for only some rows; it gives once, few, many or a size class.

D gene: TRBD2
V gene: TRBV3-1/TRBV3-2
clone size: medium-sized
J gene: TRBJ2-7
CDR3 protein: CASSQTRGGEQYF
CDR3 DNA: TGTGCCAGCAGCCAGACCCGGGGGGGCGAGCAGTACTTC

D gene: -
V gene: TRBV7-2
clone size: once
J gene: TRBJ1-4
CDR3 protein: CASSARDGAFEKLFF
CDR3 DNA: TGTGCCAGCAGCGCACGGGACGGAGCGTTTGAAAAACTGTTTTTT

D gene: TRBD2
V gene: TRBV4-2
clone size: -
J gene: TRBJ2-3
CDR3 protein: CASSPLAGERGDTQYF
CDR3 DNA: TGTGCCAGCAGCCCCCTAGCGGGAGAGCGTGGAGATACGCAGTATTTT

D gene: -
V gene: TRBV6-1
clone size: -
J gene: TRBJ1-5
CDR3 protein: CASSGAAPGDVYSNQPQHF
CDR3 DNA: TGTGCCAGCAGTGGCGCGGCCCCGGGGGACGTATATAGCAATCAGCCCCAGCATTTT

D gene: TRBD2
V gene: TRBV13
clone size: few
J gene: TRBJ2-3
CDR3 protein: CASSLRLAGISDTQYF
CDR3 DNA: TGTGCCAGCAGCTTAAGGCTAGCGGGTATATCGGATACGCAGTATTTT

D gene: -
V gene: TRBV11-3
clone size: -
J gene: TRBJ2-7
CDR3 protein: CASSPGGDRSYEQYF
CDR3 DNA: TGTGCCAGCAGCCCTGGGGGGGACAGGTCCTACGAGCAGTACTTC

D gene: TRBD2
V gene: TRBV5-1
clone size: -
J gene: TRBJ2-7
CDR3 protein: CASSLMSGGIYEQYF
CDR3 DNA: TGCGCCAGCAGCTTGATGTCGGGAGGGATCTACGAGCAGTACTTC

D gene: TRBD1
V gene: TRBV7-2
clone size: -
J gene: TRBJ1-1
CDR3 protein: CASSLGQGSTEAFF
CDR3 DNA: TGTGCCAGCAGTTTGGGACAGGGAAGCACTGAAGCTTTCTTT

D gene: TRBD1
V gene: TRBV11-2
clone size: -
J gene: TRBJ2-3
CDR3 protein: CASSLAQGANTDTQYF
CDR3 DNA: TGTGCCAGCAGCTTAGCACAGGGGGCTAACACAGATACGCAGTATTTT

D gene: -
V gene: TRBV15
clone size: -
J gene: TRBJ1-2
CDR3 protein: CATSRPRTGPYGYTF
CDR3 DNA: TGTGCCACCAGCAGACCTCGGACGGGTCCCTATGGCTACACCTTC

D gene: TRBD1
V gene: TRBV5-1
clone size: -
J gene: TRBJ2-1
CDR3 protein: CASSTRPGGSGNEQFF
CDR3 DNA: TGCGCCAGCAGCACAAGACCAGGGGGATCGGGGAATGAGCAGTTCTTC

D gene: TRBD2
V gene: TRBV4-2
clone size: -
J gene: TRBJ2-7
CDR3 protein: CASSPRNLAGGDPAEQYF
CDR3 DNA: TGTGCCAGCAGCCCAAGAAATCTAGCGGGGGGGGATCCAGCCGAGCAGTACTTC

D gene: -
V gene: TRBV7-3
clone size: -
J gene: TRBJ2-7
CDR3 protein: CASSLSGKGYEQYF
CDR3 DNA: TGTGCCAGCAGCTTATCAGGGAAAGGCTACGAGCAGTACTTC

D gene: -
V gene: TRBV7-3
clone size: -
J gene: TRBJ2-1
CDR3 protein: CASSLADTYNEQFF
CDR3 DNA: TGTGCCAGCAGCTTAGCGGATACCTACAATGAGCAGTTCTTC

D gene: -
V gene: TRBV21-1
clone size: -
J gene: TRBJ1-3
CDR3 protein: CASSKVGQGAIYF
CDR3 DNA: -

D gene: -
V gene: TRBV7-8
clone size: -
J gene: TRBJ1-2
CDR3 protein: CASSLAHRVHGYTF
CDR3 DNA: TGTGCCAGCAGCTTAGCGCACAGGGTACATGGCTACACCTTC

D gene: TRBD2
V gene: TRBV7-3
clone size: -
J gene: TRBJ2-3
CDR3 protein: CASSLGGSADTQYF
CDR3 DNA: TGTGCCAGCAGCTTAGGCGGGAGCGCAGATACGCAGTATTTT

D gene: -
V gene: TRBV19
clone size: -
J gene: TRBJ2-1
CDR3 protein: CASSPNRRSSYNEQFF
CDR3 DNA: TGTGCCAGTAGTCCCAATCGGCGGAGCTCCTACAATGAGCAGTTCTTC

D gene: TRBD2
V gene: TRBV18
clone size: -
J gene: TRBJ2-2
CDR3 protein: CASSLTPGLARTGELFF
CDR3 DNA: TGTGCCAGCTCACTTACCCCGGGACTAGCAAGAACCGGGGAGCTGTTTTTT

D gene: -
V gene: TRBV7-9
clone size: -
J gene: TRBJ1-1
CDR3 protein: CASSLGGLNTEAFF
CDR3 DNA: TGTGCCAGCAGCTTAGGGGGGTTGAACACTGAAGCTTTCTTT

D gene: -
V gene: TRBV2
clone size: -
J gene: TRBJ2-1
CDR3 protein: CASSLGTIRGNEQFF
CDR3 DNA: TGTGCCAGCAGTTTGGGGACAATCAGGGGCAATGAGCAGTTCTTC

D gene: -
V gene: TRBV2
clone size: few
J gene: TRBJ1-6
CDR3 protein: CASRVQGSPLHF
CDR3 DNA: TGTGCCAGCAGGGTACAGGGTTCACCCCTCCACTTT

D gene: -
V gene: TRBV15
clone size: -
J gene: TRBJ1-6
CDR3 protein: CATSRATAGSPLHF
CDR3 DNA: TGTGCCACCAGCAGAGCAACGGCGGGTTCACCCCTCCACTTT

D gene: -
V gene: TRBV2
clone size: -
J gene: TRBJ2-6
CDR3 protein: CASIGRFFPSGANVLTF
CDR3 DNA: TGTGCCAGCATCGGCCGTTTTTTCCCCTCTGGGGCCAACGTCCTGACTTTC

D gene: -
V gene: TRBV5-6
clone size: -
J gene: TRBJ2-4
CDR3 protein: CASSLYWESIQYF
CDR3 DNA: TGTGCCAGCAGCTTGTACTGGGAGAGCATTCAGTACTTC

D gene: -
V gene: TRBV3-1/TRBV3-2
clone size: -
J gene: TRBJ2-3
CDR3 protein: CASSQAGTYTDTQYF
CDR3 DNA: TGTGCCAGCAGCCAAGCCGGGACATACACAGATACGCAGTATTTT